The rows below give T cell receptor beta chains drawn from one sample of a study of type 1 regulatory T cells. TCRdb processed the reads anew with MiXCR; each CDR3 protein has one entry. The data hold 60,000 to 70,000 distinct CDR3 sequences, with roughly three fifths observed a single time. These receptors' antigens are unknown. Sequenced sample: cultured T cells, either the whole culture or a sorted T cell fraction (not recorded which). These receptors all stem from a human donor in good health. The CDR3 runs from the conserved cysteine through the conserved F or W. The D gene is left open where the match is weak. Clone size is shown for a subset of rows, as once, few, many or a class of expanded clone.

- TRBJ1-4 - TRBV5-1 CASSLRGAENEKLFF TGCGCCAGCAGTTTAAGGGGGGCAGAAAATGAAAAACTGTTTTTT
- TRBJ2-3 TRBD2 TRBV10-2 CASLAPGGPRDTQYF TGCGCCAGCTTAGCCCCGGGAGGGCCGAGAGATACGCAGTATTTT
- TRBJ2-1 - TRBV29-1 CSVLDSLDSQGEQFF TGCAGCGTTCTCGACTCCCTCGACTCCCAAGGAGAGCAGTTCTTC
few TRBJ2-6 - TRBV3-1 CASSYGPSGANVLTF TGTGCCAGCAGCTACGGGCCCTCTGGGGCCAACGTCCTGACTTTC
- TRBJ2-3 TRBD1 TRBV30 CAWNRRTGALADTQYF TGTGCCTGGAATAGAAGGACAGGGGCTCTGGCAGATACGCAGTATTTT
- TRBJ2-7 - TRBV2 CASSGVYEQYF TGTGCCAGCAGCGGAGTCTACGAGCAGTACTTC
few TRBJ2-1 - TRBV20-1 CSALADSYNEQFF TGCAGTGCTTTAGCGGACTCCTACAATGAGCAGTTCTTC
many TRBJ2-1 TRBD2 TRBV7-6 CASSRGLAGGGNEQFF TGTGCCAGCAGCCGAGGACTAGCGGGAGGAGGCAATGAGCAGTTCTTC
- TRBJ2-1 - TRBV21-1 CTSSKEASGSLSNEQFF TGTACCAGCAGCAAAGAGGCCAGCGGGAGTTTAAGCAATGAGCAGTTCTTC
- TRBJ1-1 - TRBV6-2/TRBV6-3 CAGSAPNRGNTEAFF TGTGCCGGCAGCGCGCCAAATAGGGGGAACACTGAAGCTTTCTTT
- TRBJ1-1 - TRBV28 CASSLIVPVTEAFF TGTGCCAGCAGTTTAATTGTTCCGGTCACTGAAGCTTTCTTT
few TRBJ2-1 TRBD2 TRBV4-2 CASSQDGPSGKQFF TGTGCCAGCAGCCAAGATGGTCCTAGCGGTAAGCAGTTCTTC
- TRBJ2-1 - TRBV19 CASSTGAGEFENEQFF TGTGCCAGTAGTACTGGGGCAGGGGAGTTTGAGAATGAGCAGTTCTTC
- TRBJ2-3 TRBD2 TRBV7-9 CASSPRGLAGASNTQYF TGTGCCAGCAGCCCCAGGGGGCTAGCGGGAGCTTCGAATACGCAGTATTTT
- TRBJ2-5 - TRBV12-3/TRBV12-4 CASSPSVQGKETQYF TGTGCCAGCAGTCCCAGCGTACAGGGTAAAGAGACCCAGTACTTC
few TRBJ2-1 - TRBV20-1 CSARLGPTAYNEQFF TGCAGTGCTAGGTTGGGACCAACTGCTTACAATGAGCAGTTCTTC
- TRBJ2-2 TRBD2 TRBV4-2 CASSQDRSGRDGELFF TGTGCCAGCAGCCAAGATCGGAGCGGGAGGGACGGGGAGCTGTTTTTT
- TRBJ2-1 - TRBV10-3 CAISETGRRGEQFF TGTGCCATCAGTGAAACCGGGCGTCGGGGGGAGCAGTTCTTC
- TRBJ2-3 TRBD2 TRBV20-1 CSASLLAGGNTDTQYF TGCAGTGCTAGTCTACTAGCGGGAGGGAACACAGATACGCAGTATTTT
- TRBJ1-1 TRBD1 TRBV18 CASSPPVTGNRGTEAFF TGTGCCAGCTCACCACCTGTGACAGGGAATAGAGGGACTGAAGCTTTCTTT
- TRBJ1-1 TRBD1 TRBV27 CASSFRQGGMNTEAFF TGTGCCAGCAGTTTCCGACAGGGCGGTATGAACACTGAAGCTTTCTTT
- TRBJ2-1 - TRBV7-3 CASSLFGQVGHNEQFF TGTGCCAGCAGCTTATTTGGGCAGGTTGGCCACAATGAGCAGTTCTTC
once TRBJ2-5 - TRBV20-1 CSARLHVGKETQYF TGCAGTGCTAGGTTACACGTAGGGAAAGAGACCCAGTACTTC
once TRBJ1-2 - TRBV15 CATTKGDARAGYGYTF TGTGCCACCACAAAGGGGGACGCTCGGGCGGGCTATGGCTACACCTTC
- TRBJ2-7 - TRBV11-2 CASSLGTNSYEQYF TGTGCCAGCAGCTTGGGGACAAACTCCTACGAGCAGTACTTC
- TRBJ2-3 - TRBV29-1 CSVGRTDTQYF TGCAGCGTTGGGAGGACAGATACGCAGTATTTT
few TRBJ1-2 TRBD1 TRBV12-3/TRBV12-4 CASCQGVWSYGYTF TGTGCCAGCTGCCAGGGGGTATGGTCCTATGGCTACACCTTC
- TRBJ2-5 - TRBV20-1 CSARSPMGRAGETQYF TGCAGTGCTAGATCCCCAATGGGCAGGGCGGGGGAGACCCAGTACTTC
- TRBJ2-2 TRBD2 TRBV4-3 CASRRERDTGGLFF TGCGCCAGCAGGCGGGAGCGAGACACCGGGGGGCTGTTTTTT
- TRBJ2-5 - TRBV6-1 CASSLRGTQETQYF TGTGCCAGCAGCTTAAGGGGGACTCAAGAGACCCAGTACTTC
once TRBJ2-3 - TRBV5-1 CASSLGSSHSTDTQYF TGCGCCAGCAGCTTGGGCAGCAGCCATAGCACAGATACGCAGTATTTT
- TRBJ1-1 - TRBV6-2/TRBV6-3 CASSYRARLNTEAFF TGTGCCAGCAGTTACCGGGCCAGGCTGAACACTGAAGCTTTCTTT
- TRBJ1-4 - TRBV7-2 CASSFTAGNVEKLFF TGTGCCAGCAGCTTTACCGCAGGGAACGTTGAAAAACTGTTTTTT
- TRBJ2-7 TRBD2 TRBV27 CASSSLAAYEQYF TGTGCCAGCAGTTCCCTAGCGGCCTACGAGCAGTACTTC
- TRBJ2-2 TRBD2 TRBV29-1 CSVVGWGSGATGELFF TGCAGCGTTGTAGGTTGGGGTAGCGGGGCAACCGGGGAGCTGTTTTTT
- TRBJ2-2 - TRBV3-1 CASSQPFTGPTGELFF TGTGCCAGCAGCCAGCCTTTCACGGGTCCCACCGGGGAGCTGTTTTTT
- TRBJ2-2 - TRBV20-1 CSAGEARRNTGELFF TGCAGTGCTGGGGAAGCTAGACGGAACACCGGGGAGCTGTTTTTT
once TRBJ1-2 - TRBV15 CATSRDQAGWGGYTF TGTGCCACCAGCAGAGATCAGGCGGGATGGGGCGGCTACACCTTC
- TRBJ2-1 - TRBV5-1 CASSSGGWYEQFF TGCGCCAGCAGCTCCGGAGGCTGGTATGAGCAGTTCTTC
- TRBJ2-7 TRBD2 TRBV20-1 CSARDYLAGGSYEQYF TGCAGTGCTAGAGATTATCTAGCGGGAGGCTCCTACGAGCAGTACTTC
- TRBJ2-3 TRBD1 TRBV4-1 CASSQQQGANTDTQYF TGCGCCAGCAGCCAACAACAGGGGGCAAACACAGATACGCAGTATTTT
- TRBJ1-1 - TRBV11-2 CASSLRTEAFF TGTGCCAGCAGCTTACGGACTGAAGCTTTCTTT
- TRBJ1-3 - TRBV7-9 CASSFTSGNTIYF TGTGCCAGCAGCTTTACCTCTGGAAACACCATATATTTT
few TRBJ1-1 TRBD1 TRBV19 CASSLDRATENTEAFF TGTGCCAGTAGTCTCGACAGGGCAACGGAGAACACTGAAGCTTTCTTT
- TRBJ1-2 TRBD1 TRBV29-1 CSAGTGLHYGYTF TGCAGCGCCGGGACAGGGCTTCACTATGGCTACACCTTC
- TRBJ2-7 - TRBV4-2 CASSQDPWRGYEQYF TGTGCCAGCAGCCAAGATCCCTGGAGAGGATACGAGCAGTACTTC